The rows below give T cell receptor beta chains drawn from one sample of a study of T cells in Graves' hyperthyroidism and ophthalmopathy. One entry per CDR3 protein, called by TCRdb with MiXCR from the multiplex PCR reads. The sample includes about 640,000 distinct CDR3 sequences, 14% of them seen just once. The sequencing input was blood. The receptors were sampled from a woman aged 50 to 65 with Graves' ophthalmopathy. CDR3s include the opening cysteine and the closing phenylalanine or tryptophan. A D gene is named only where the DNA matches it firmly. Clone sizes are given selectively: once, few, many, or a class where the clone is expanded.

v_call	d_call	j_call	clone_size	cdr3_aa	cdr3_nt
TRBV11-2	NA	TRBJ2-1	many	CASSLLASVNEQFF	TGTGCCAGCAGCTTACTGGCTAGCGTCAATGAGCAGTTCTTC
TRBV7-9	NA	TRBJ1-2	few	CASSLVGTEHTF	TGTGCCAGCAGCTTAGTTGGTACAGAGCACACCTTC
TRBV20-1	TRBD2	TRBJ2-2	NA	CSARAGGHTGELFF	TGCAGTGCTAGAGCGGGAGGTCACACCGGGGAGCTGTTTTTT
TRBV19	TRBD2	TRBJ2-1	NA	CASSILPPAGVGEQFF	TGTGCCAGTAGTATCCTGCCCCCAGCGGGAGTCGGTGAGCAGTTCTTC
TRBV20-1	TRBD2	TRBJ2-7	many	CSASWAGAMYEQYF	TGCAGTGCTAGTTGGGCGGGAGCGATGTACGAGCAGTACTTC
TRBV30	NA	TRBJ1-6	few	CAWRSLPGRSYNSPLHF	TGTGCCTGGAGATCCCTACCGGGCCGCTCCTATAATTCACCCCTCCACTTT
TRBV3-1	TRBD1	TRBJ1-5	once	CASSQTGGHQPQHF	TGTGCCAGCAGCCAAACAGGGGGCCATCAGCCCCAGCATTTT
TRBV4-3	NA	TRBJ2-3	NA	CASSHLDRQGDTQYF	TGCGCCAGCAGCCACCTAGACAGGCAGGGAGATACGCAGTATTTT
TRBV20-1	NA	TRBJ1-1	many	CSAGATGRVSEAFF	TGCAGTGCTGGAGCAACAGGGAGGGTCTCTGAAGCTTTCTTT
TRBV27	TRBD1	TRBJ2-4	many	CASSRTGFKNIQYF	TGTGCCAGCAGTCGGACAGGGTTCAAAAACATTCAGTACTTC
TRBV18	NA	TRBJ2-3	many	CASSPVGLTDTQYF	TGTGCCAGCTCACCGGTTGGTCTCACAGATACGCAGTATTTT
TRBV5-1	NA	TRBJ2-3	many	CASSSARTFGTQYF	TGCGCCAGCAGCTCTGCGAGGACTTTCGGGACGCAGTATTTT
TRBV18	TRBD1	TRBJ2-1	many	CASSPRQGNNEQFF	TGTGCCAGCTCACCCCGACAGGGAAACAATGAGCAGTTCTTC
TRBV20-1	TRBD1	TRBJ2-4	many	CSASGTGLNIQYF	TGCAGTGCTAGTGGGACAGGGCTAAACATTCAGTACTTC
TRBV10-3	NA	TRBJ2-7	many	CAISREGTPYEQYF	TGTGCCATCAGTCGTGAGGGGACGCCCTACGAGCAGTACTTC
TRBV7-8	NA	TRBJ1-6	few	CASSVLRTDSPLHF	TGTGCCAGCAGCGTGCTTAGGACGGATTCACCCCTCCACTTT
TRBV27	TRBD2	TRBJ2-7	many	CASSQRGLSYEQYF	TGTGCCAGCAGTCAGCGGGGACTGTCCTACGAGCAGTACTTC
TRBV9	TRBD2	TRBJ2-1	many	CASSVRAGELHNEQFF	TGTGCCAGCAGCGTCAGGGCGGGGGAGTTGCACAATGAGCAGTTCTTC
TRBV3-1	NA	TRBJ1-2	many	CASSHRGNYGYTF	TGTGCCAGCAGCCATCGGGGAAACTATGGCTACACCTTC
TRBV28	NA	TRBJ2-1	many	CASSLFGGTYNEQFF	TGTGCCAGCAGTTTATTTGGGGGCACGTACAATGAGCAGTTCTTC
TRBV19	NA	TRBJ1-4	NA	CASSPRREGEKLFF	TGTGCCAGTAGCCCCCGACGCGAGGGAGAAAAACTGTTTTTT
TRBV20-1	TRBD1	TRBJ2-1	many	CSARTGDDYNEQFF	TGCAGTGCTAGGACAGGGGACGACTACAATGAGCAGTTCTTC
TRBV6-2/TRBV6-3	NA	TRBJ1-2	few	CASSRNPDGYTF	TGTGCCAGCAGTCGCAACCCGGATGGCTACACCTTC
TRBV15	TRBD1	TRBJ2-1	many	CATSQHDRDSYNEQFF	TGTGCCACCAGCCAACACGACAGGGATTCCTACAATGAGCAGTTCTTC
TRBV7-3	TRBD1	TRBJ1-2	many	CASSRGQGRGGYTF	TGTGCCAGCAGCCGGGGACAGGGCCGAGGGGGCTACACCTTC
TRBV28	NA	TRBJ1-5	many	CASSLRTEYQPQHF	TGTGCCAGCAGTCTGAGGACGGAATATCAGCCCCAGCATTTT
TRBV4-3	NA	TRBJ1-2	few	CASSQVWDVYGYTF	TGCGCCAGCAGCCAAGTATGGGACGTCTATGGCTACACCTTC
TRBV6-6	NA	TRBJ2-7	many	CASSYSLSPGAFVQYF	TGTGCCAGCAGTTACTCGTTGTCCCCTGGGGCTTTCGTGCAGTACTTC
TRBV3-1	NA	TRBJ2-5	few	CASSLLLYQETQYF	TGTGCCAGCAGCCTCCTGCTGTACCAAGAGACCCAGTACTTC
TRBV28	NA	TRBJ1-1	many	CASMVGSRGTEAFF	TGTGCCAGCATGGTTGGATCGCGGGGCACTGAAGCTTTCTTT
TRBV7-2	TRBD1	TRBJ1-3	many	CASSPPGQASGNTIYF	TGTGCCAGCAGCCCGCCGGGACAGGCTTCTGGAAACACCATATATTTT
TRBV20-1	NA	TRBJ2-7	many	CSARDRSSGPYEQYF	TGCAGTGCTAGAGATCGGAGCTCCGGACCCTACGAGCAGTACTTC
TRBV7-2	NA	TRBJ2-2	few	CASSPVSNTGELFF	TGTGCCAGCAGCCCGGTGTCGAACACCGGGGAGCTGTTTTTT
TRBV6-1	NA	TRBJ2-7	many	CASSDRPLYEQYF	TGTGCCAGCAGTGACCGACCGCTCTACGAGCAGTACTTC
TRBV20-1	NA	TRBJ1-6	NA	CSASSRVLINSPLHF	TGCAGTGCTAGTAGTAGGGTACTCATTAATTCACCCCTCCACTTT
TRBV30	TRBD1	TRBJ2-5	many	CATSTGGSGETQYF	TGTGCCACCTCGACAGGGGGCAGTGGAGAGACCCAGTACTTC
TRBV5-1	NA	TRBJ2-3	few	CASSLGPGRGTDTQYF	TGCGCCAGCAGCTTGGGGCCGGGACGCGGAACAGATACGCAGTATTTT
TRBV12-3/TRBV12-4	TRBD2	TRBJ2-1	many	CASSLWSSGSTYNEQFF	TGTGCCAGCAGTTTATGGAGTAGCGGGTCAACCTACAATGAGCAGTTCTTC
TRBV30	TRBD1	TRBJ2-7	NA	CAWGTGTYEQYF	TGTGCCTGGGGGACAGGCACCTACGAGCAGTACTTC
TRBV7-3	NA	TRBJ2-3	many	CASSLTGGVADTQYF	TGTGCCAGCAGCTTAACCGGGGGTGTGGCAGATACGCAGTATTTT
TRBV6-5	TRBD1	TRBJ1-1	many	CASSYNTGGPSTEAFF	TGTGCCAGCAGTTATAACACAGGGGGTCCGAGCACTGAAGCTTTCTTT
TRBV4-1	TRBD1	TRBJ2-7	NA	CASSQRQSGQGASYEQYF	TGCGCCAGCAGCCAGCGACAGAGCGGACAGGGGGCCTCCTACGAGCAGTACTTC
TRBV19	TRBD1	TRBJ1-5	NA	CASRRVLQGLAQPQHF	TGTGCCAGTAGAAGAGTATTACAGGGGCTCGCTCAGCCCCAGCATTTT
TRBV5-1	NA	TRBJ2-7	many	CASSSRRGLDYEQYF	TGCGCCAGCAGCTCCCGTCGGGGATTAGACTACGAGCAGTACTTC
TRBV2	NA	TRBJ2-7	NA	CASSLRTLIFYEQYF	TGTGCCAGCAGTCTCCGGACTCTTATATTTTACGAGCAGTACTTC
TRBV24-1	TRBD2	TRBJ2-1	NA	CATSDSGTSGSGEQFF	TGTGCCACCAGTGATTCAGGGACTAGCGGGAGTGGTGAGCAGTTCTTC
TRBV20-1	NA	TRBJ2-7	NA	CSAREPSEYEQYF	TGCAGTGCTAGAGAACCTAGCGAGTACGAGCAGTACTTC
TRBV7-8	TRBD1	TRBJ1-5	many	CASSRTGVGSNQPQHF	TGTGCCAGCAGCAGGACAGGGGTTGGTAGCAATCAGCCCCAGCATTTT
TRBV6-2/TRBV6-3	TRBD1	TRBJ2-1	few	CACSYSTRLSGTDYNEQFF	TGTGCCTGCAGTTACTCGACCCGATTGTCCGGGACAGATTACAATGAGCAGTTCTTC
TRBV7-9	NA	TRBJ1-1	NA	CASSEEGANTEAFF	TGTGCCAGCAGCGAAGAGGGAGCTAACACTGAAGCTTTCTTT
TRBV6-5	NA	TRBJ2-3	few	CASSPFPDTQYF	TGTGCCAGCAGTCCCTTTCCAGATACGCAGTATTTT
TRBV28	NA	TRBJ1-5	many	CASSSAGFSNQPQHF	TGTGCCAGCAGTTCGGCAGGGTTTAGCAATCAGCCCCAGCATTTT
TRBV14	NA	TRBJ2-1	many	CASSRGLQSYNEQFF	TGTGCCAGCAGCCGCGGACTACAGTCATACAATGAGCAGTTCTTC
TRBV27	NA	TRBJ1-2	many	CASSFNSGAYGYTF	TGTGCCAGCAGTTTCAATTCCGGGGCCTATGGCTACACCTTC
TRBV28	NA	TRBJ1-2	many	CASSLRRIFPYGYTF	TGTGCCAGCAGTTTACGCAGGATATTTCCCTATGGCTACACCTTC